The clone carrying this T cell receptor beta chain has a single count. RNA was extracted and reverse transcribed into cDNA as the sequencing template. The assay was immunoSEQ multiplex PCR, and TCRdb's table has in-frame clones only and misses some. The sample consists of over 110,000 clones, about half of them appearing once. The sample belongs to a study of CD8+ T cells in alopecia areata. The CDR3 is 18 residues long. The germline gives CDR1 MNHEY, CDR2 SMNVEV (reference sequence). Between the trimmed V and J ends, which lost 0 bases and 4 bases, there was a span of 21 bases. The origin of this receptor is a human donor with alopecia areata. The chain recombines TRBV27 with TRBJ1-1, with D perhaps matching TRBD1 (5 bases). Here the sequenced sample was CD4+ T cells sorted from blood, taken at week 0. CDR3 protein: CASSLSVGGWRGSTEAFF. As DNA, the CDR3 is TGTGCCAGCAGTTTATCCGTGGGGGGTTGGCGGGGAAGCACTGAAGCTTTCTTT.